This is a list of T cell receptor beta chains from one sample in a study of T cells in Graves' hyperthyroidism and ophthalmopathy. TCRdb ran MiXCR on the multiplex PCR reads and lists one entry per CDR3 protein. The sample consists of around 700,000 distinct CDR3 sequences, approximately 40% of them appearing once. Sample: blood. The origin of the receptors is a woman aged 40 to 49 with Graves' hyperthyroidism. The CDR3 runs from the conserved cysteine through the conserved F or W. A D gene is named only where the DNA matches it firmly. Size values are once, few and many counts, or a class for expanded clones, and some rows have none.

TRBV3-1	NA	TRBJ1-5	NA	CASSRSEAPNQPQHF	TGTGCCAGCAGCCGATCGGAGGCACCGAATCAGCCCCAGCATTTT
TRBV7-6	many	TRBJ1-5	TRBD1	CASSLGTQGEQPQHF	TGTGCCAGCAGCTTAGGGACACAGGGGGAACAGCCCCAGCATTTT
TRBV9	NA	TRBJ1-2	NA	CASSSIAPDGLRYGYTF	TGTGCCAGCAGTTCTATAGCCCCGGACGGTCTTAGGTATGGCTACACCTTC
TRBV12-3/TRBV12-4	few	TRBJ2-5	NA	CASSFSLVFRETQYF	TGTGCCAGCAGTTTCTCTCTGGTTTTCCGAGAGACCCAGTACTTC
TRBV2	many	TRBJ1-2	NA	CASSRDGGYTF	TGTGCCAGCAGTAGGGATGGAGGCTACACCTTC
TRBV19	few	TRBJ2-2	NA	CASSPPGRANTGELFF	TGTGCCAGCTCACCACCGGGACGGGCGAACACCGGGGAGCTGTTTTTT
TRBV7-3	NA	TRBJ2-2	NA	CASSLYTGTGNTGELFF	TGTGCCAGCTCACTCTATACCGGGACGGGAAACACCGGGGAGCTGTTTTTT
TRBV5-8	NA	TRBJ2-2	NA	CASTPYGQFTGELFF	TGTGCCAGCACCCCTTATGGACAGTTCACCGGGGAGCTGTTTTTT
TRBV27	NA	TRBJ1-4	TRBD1	CASSLSKGQGTEKLFF	TGTGCCAGCAGTTTATCTAAAGGACAGGGAACTGAAAAACTGTTTTTT
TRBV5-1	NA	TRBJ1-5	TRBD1	CAYSIPGTEATMPQPQHF	TGCGCCTACTCGATACCCGGGACAGAAGCAACCATGCCCCAGCCCCAGCATTTT
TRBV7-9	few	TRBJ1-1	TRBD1	CASSLAKTGETFF	TGTGCCAGCAGCTTAGCCAAGACAGGGGAGACTTTCTTT
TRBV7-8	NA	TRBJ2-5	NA	CASSLRVIGGTQYF	TGTGCCAGCAGCTTAAGGGTGATCGGGGGGACCCAGTACTTC
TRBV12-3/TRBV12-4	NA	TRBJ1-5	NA	CASSETVNQPQHF	TGCGCCAGCAGTGAGACTGTGAATCAGCCCCAGCATTTT
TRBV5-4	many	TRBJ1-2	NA	CASSVSPGYGYTF	TGTGCCAGCAGCGTTTCGCCAGGATATGGCTACACCTTC
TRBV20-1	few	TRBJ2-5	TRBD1	CSARPLGTGQPQYF	TGCAGTGCTAGGCCCCTTGGGACAGGTCAGCCCCAGTACTTC
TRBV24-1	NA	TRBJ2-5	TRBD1	CASSPIGQGILETQYF	TGTGCCAGCTCACCAATAGGACAGGGTATATTGGAGACCCAGTACTTC
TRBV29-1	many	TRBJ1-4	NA	CSVEDVVLGAEKLFF	TGCAGCGTTGAAGATGTCGTGTTGGGGGCCGAAAAACTGTTTTTT
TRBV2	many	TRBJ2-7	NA	CASSGPDRELTYEQYF	TGTGCCAGCAGCGGGCCAGACCGGGAATTAACCTACGAGCAGTACTTC
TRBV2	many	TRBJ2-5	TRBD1	CASSEERTGGETQYF	TGTGCCAGCAGTGAAGAACGGACAGGGGGCGAGACCCAGTACTTC
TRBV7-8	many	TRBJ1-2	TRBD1	CASSLAGQGVLWGYTF	TGTGCCAGCAGCTTAGCCGGGCAGGGGGTTCTTTGGGGCTACACCTTC
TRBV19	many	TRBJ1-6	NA	CASSISIQDSPLHF	TGTGCCAGTAGTATCAGTATCCAGGATTCACCCCTCCACTTT
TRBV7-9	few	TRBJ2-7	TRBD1	CASSPQGMGQSYEQYF	TGTGCCAGCAGTCCTCAGGGGATGGGACAGTCCTACGAGCAGTACTTC
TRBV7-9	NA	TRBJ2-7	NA	CASSLEAKGTWDYEQYF	TGTGCCAGCAGCTTAGAGGCAAAAGGGACTTGGGACTACGAGCAGTACTTC
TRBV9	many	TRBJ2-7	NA	CASSPEGLRFDEQYF	TGTGCCAGCAGCCCGGAAGGATTACGGTTTGACGAGCAGTACTTC
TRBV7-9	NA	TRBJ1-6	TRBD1	CASSQTGINSPLHF	TGTGCCAGCAGCCAGACAGGGATTAATTCACCCCTCCACTTT
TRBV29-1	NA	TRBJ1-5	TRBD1	CSETTGVDQPQHF	TGCAGCGAGACGACAGGGGTTGATCAGCCCCAGCATTTT
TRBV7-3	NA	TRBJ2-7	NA	CASSLRVGYTTDEQYF	TGTGCCAGCAGCTTAAGGGTAGGATATACTACTGACGAGCAGTACTTC
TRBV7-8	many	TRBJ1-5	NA	CASSLAGKNQPQHF	TGTGCCAGCAGCTTGGCAGGGAAGAATCAGCCCCAGCATTTT
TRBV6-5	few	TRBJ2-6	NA	CASSLFEAGNVLTF	TGTGCCAGCAGTTTGTTTGAGGCAGGGAACGTCCTGACTTTC
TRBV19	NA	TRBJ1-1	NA	CASSRQGGNNTEAFF	TGTGCCAGTAGTCGACAAGGGGGAAACAACACTGAAGCTTTCTTT
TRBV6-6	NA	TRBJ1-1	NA	CASNYSGLNTEAFF	TGTGCCAGCAATTACTCGGGACTGAACACTGAAGCTTTCTTT
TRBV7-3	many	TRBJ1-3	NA	CASSVDPSDNTIYF	TGTGCCAGCAGCGTAGACCCAAGCGACAACACCATATATTTT
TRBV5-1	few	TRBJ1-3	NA	CASSLEGGTSGNTIYF	TGCGCCAGCAGCTTGGAAGGGGGAACCTCTGGAAACACCATATATTTT
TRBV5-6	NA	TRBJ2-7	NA	CASSYAPAIDEQYF	TGCGCCAGCAGCTACGCCCCTGCGATCGACGAGCAGTACTTC
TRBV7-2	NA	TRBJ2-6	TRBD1	CASSSPTGISGANVLTF	TGTGCCAGCAGCTCGCCGACAGGGATCTCTGGGGCCAACGTCCTGACTTTC
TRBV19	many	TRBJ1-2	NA	CASSYPAAYGYTF	TGTGCCAGTAGCTACCCGGCCGCATATGGCTACACCTTC
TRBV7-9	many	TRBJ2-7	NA	CASSSWDFSYEQYF	TGTGCCAGCAGCTCTTGGGACTTCTCCTACGAGCAGTACTTC
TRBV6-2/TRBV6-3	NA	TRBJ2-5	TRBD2	CASSLAGGGGTQYF	TGTGCCAGCAGTCTAGCGGGAGGAGGAGGGACCCAGTACTTC
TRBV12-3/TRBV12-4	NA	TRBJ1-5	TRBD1	CASSLRLTGGNGNQPQHF	TGTGCCAGCAGTTTAAGGTTAACAGGGGGCAATGGCAATCAGCCCCAGCATTTT
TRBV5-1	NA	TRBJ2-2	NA	CASSLGPLDTGELFF	TGCGCCAGCAGCTTAGGACCGCTAGACACCGGGGAGCTGTTTTTT
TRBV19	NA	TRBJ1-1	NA	CASNQGEAFF	TGTGCCAGTAACCAGGGCGAAGCTTTCTTT
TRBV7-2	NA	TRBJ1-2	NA	CASSLVRRGVYGYTF	TGTGCCAGCAGCTTAGTGCGCAGGGGAGTTTATGGCTACACCTTC
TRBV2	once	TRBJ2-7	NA	CASREAPQGHYEQYF	TGTGCCAGCAGAGAGGCCCCACAGGGCCACTACGAGCAGTACTTC
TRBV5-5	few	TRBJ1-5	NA	CASSLLFLPSNQPQHF	TGTGCCAGCAGCTTGCTCTTCCTCCCTAGCAATCAGCCCCAGCATTTT
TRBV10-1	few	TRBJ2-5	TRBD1	CASSEGQGNQETQYF	TGCGCCAGCAGTGAAGGACAGGGGAATCAAGAGACCCAGTACTTC
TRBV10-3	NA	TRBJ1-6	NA	CASRTPQNLPLHF	TGTGCCAGCAGAACCCCACAGAATTTACCCCTCCACTTT
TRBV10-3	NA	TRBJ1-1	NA	CAVRSGPGNFAEAFF	TGTGCCGTGCGATCGGGGCCAGGGAATTTCGCTGAAGCTTTCTTT
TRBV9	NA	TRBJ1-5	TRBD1	CASSVQGAIEQPQHF	TGTGCCAGCAGCGTACAGGGGGCAATAGAACAGCCCCAGCATTTT
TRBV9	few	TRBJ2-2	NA	CASSVDPGSTGELFF	TGTGCCAGCAGCGTAGATCCAGGATCTACCGGGGAGCTGTTTTTT
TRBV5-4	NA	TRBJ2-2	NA	CASSAKGGTGELFF	TGTGCCAGCAGCGCAAAGGGGGGGACCGGGGAGCTGTTTTTT
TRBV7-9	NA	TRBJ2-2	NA	CASGPGGPNTGELFF	TGTGCCAGCGGGCCCGGGGGCCCTAACACCGGGGAGCTGTTTTTT
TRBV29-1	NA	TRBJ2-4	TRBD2	CSVEWGGTGIQYF	TGCAGCGTTGAATGGGGGGGGACGGGCATTCAGTACTTC
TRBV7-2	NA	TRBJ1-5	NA	CASTPWKSNQPQHF	TGTGCCAGCACCCCGTGGAAGTCCAATCAGCCCCAGCATTTT